The clone carrying this TCR beta chain was counted many times. Researchers took lesional scalp punch biopsies and peripheral blood from people who were alopecia areata patients. Isolated RNA was reverse transcribed into cDNA used as the sequencing template. Clones were sequenced by immunoSEQ multiplex PCR, and TCRdb holds only the in-frame ones, with some missing. The repertoire holds about 190,000 clones, with approximately 59% as singletons. These data originate in a study of CD8+ T cells in alopecia areata. Study overall: Treated patients received oral tofacitinib, 5 to 10 mg twice daily.

Trimming took 2 bases from V and 8 from J, leaving 4 bases between them. Germline CDR1 is SGHDN and CDR2 is FVKESK. The CDR3 is 11 residues long. The TCR sequence derives from a human donor with alopecia areata. The sample here was CD4+ T cells sorted from blood, taken at week 0. The V and J genes are TRBV14 and TRBJ1-3; D is unclear. The CDR3, as DNA: TGTGCCAGCAGCCAAACCTACACCATATATTTT. Translation: CASSQTYTIYF.